This passage covers 25 T cell receptor beta chains from one sample sequenced in a study of T-cell reconstitution after alpha-beta-depleted transplantation in children. Unique molecular identifiers were used in preparing the TCRbeta library. TCRdb called the PCR reads again in MiXCR, with one record for every CDR3 protein. The table lists about 400,000 distinct CDR3 sequences, roughly 21% of them singletons, with approximately 3.8% in the top ten. The material sequenced was PBMCs from the stem cell graft donor, taken from the stem cell graft. Receptor source: a human donor who donated a stem cell graft to a child with acute myeloid leukemia.

The chain carries TRBV6-5 and TRBJ2-1, with 8 nucleotides matching TRBD1. J gave up 9 bases and V 0 bases, and 10 bases lay outside the gene matches. The CDR3 is made up of 16 amino acids. Germline lookup yields CDR1 MNHEY and CDR2 SVGAGI. CDR3 sequence (DNA): TGTGCCAGCAGTTACTCGAATACAGGGGGTTCGGTTGAGCAGTTCTTC. Protein sequence: CASSYSNTGGSVEQFF.

The chain employs TRBV6-5 and TRBJ1-4; D possibly corresponds to TRBD1 (5 bases). Germline V gene lookup returns CDR1 MNHEY and CDR2 SVGAGI. This CDR3 comprises 16 residues. V lost 2 bases and J lost 2, with 12 bases in between. The CDR3 DNA reads as TGTGCCAGCAGTTACGGCCACGGGGGTACTAATGAAAAACTGTTTTTT. Its protein product is CASSYGHGGTNEKLFF.

A few counts support this clonotype. The V gene is TRBV12-3 or TRBV12-4, the J gene TRBJ2-2; the D call may be TRBD1 or TRBD2 (5 bases each). The CDR3 length is 14 residues. V lost 1 base and J lost 7, with 10 bases in between. CDR3 protein: CASSLDRGVGELFF. In DNA, the CDR3 is TGTGCCAGCAGTTTAGACCGAGGGGTCGGGGAGCTGTTTTTT.

The chain employs TRBV15 and TRBJ2-7; D gene ambiguous. The CDR3 is 14 amino acids. Trimming pared 5 bases from V and 6 bases from J, leaving 17 bases between. The germline V gene has CDR1 LNHNV and CDR2 YYDKDF (reference sequence). The CDR3 spells CATSPTTAYVEQYF. The CDR3 DNA is TGTGCCACCAGCCCCACGACGGCATACGTCGAGCAGTACTTC.

This clonotype was seen many times. J is TRBJ2-7 and V is TRBV12-3 or TRBV12-4; TRBD2 aligns across 10 bases. Trimming removed 5 bases from V and 5 bases from J; junction bases left unmatched: 12. The CDR3 spans 16 residues. This chain's CDR3 is CASSRAGGLRSNEQYF. In DNA, the CDR3 is TGTGCCAGCAGTCGAGCGGGAGGGCTTCGTTCCAACGAGCAGTACTTC.

At least ten counts were recorded for this clonotype. The chain carries TRBV6-1 and TRBJ2-2; 9 nucleotides align to TRBD1. J lost 6 bases, V lost 6 bases, and 5 bases had no gene match. The CDR3 contains 14 residues. In germline, CDR1 is MNHNS, CDR2 SASEGT. The CDR3 sequence: CASSRTGDPGELFF. The CDR3 region has the DNA TGTGCCAGCAGCCGGACAGGGGATCCCGGGGAGCTGTTTTTT.

The chain uses TRBV12-3 or TRBV12-4 and TRBJ2-1; the match to TRBD2 covers 12 bases. CDR3 length: 16 residues. Trimming cost V 5 bases and J 5 bases; bases outside gene matches: 7. The DNA for the CDR3 is TGTGCCAGCAGTCTAGGACTAGCGGGATCGAACAATGAGCAGTTCTTC. Its protein is CASSLGLAGSNNEQFF.

The chain joins TRBV10-3 to TRBJ2-7; D may match TRBD1 or TRBD2 (5 bases each). Between the trimmed V and J ends, which lost 2 bases and 0 bases, there was a span of 8 bases. The CDR3 covers 14 residues. Germline values: CDR1 ENHRY, CDR2 SYGVKD. The CDR3 region is CAISERGISYEQYF. CDR3 coding DNA: TGTGCCATCAGTGAGCGGGGCATCTCCTACGAGCAGTACTTC.

This clonotype showed up just once. This chain joins TRBV5-1 and TRBJ2-3, with 8 positions matching TRBD2. V gave up 7 bases and J gave up 3 bases; unmatched junction bases: 7. Germline V gene lookup returns CDR1 SGHRS and CDR2 YFSETQ. The CDR3 loop spans 14 amino acids. The CDR3 sequence is CASETGGPTDTQYF. In DNA, the CDR3 is TGCGCCAGCGAAACGGGAGGGCCAACAGATACGCAGTATTTT.

The sample holds a few counts of this clonotype. V gene TRBV6-5 combines with J gene TRBJ2-6; 9 bases match TRBD1. CDR1 is MNHEY and CDR2 is SVGAGI in the germline V gene. This CDR3 is built from 19 residues. Trimming removed 2 bases from V and 2 bases from J; junction bases left unmatched: 10. In DNA, the CDR3 is TGTGCCAGCAGTTACGCCGGGGACAGGGAGTGGGCTGGGGCCAACGTCCTGACTTTC. This translates into CASSYAGDREWAGANVLTF.

This clonotype was seen only a few times. The chain joins TRBV4-1 to TRBJ2-1; perhaps TRBD2 as D (6 bases). Deletions cut 2 bases from V and 0 bases from J, with 17 bases between. Germline lookup yields CDR1 MGHRA and CDR2 YSYEKL. The CDR3 has 18 amino acids. The chain's CDR3 is CASSQTRLGRSSYNEQFF. CDR3 DNA: TGCGCCAGCAGCCAAACCCGACTAGGGCGGAGCTCCTACAATGAGCAGTTCTTC.

The J gene is TRBJ2-1, the V gene TRBV13, with D possibly matching TRBD2 (5 bases). Germline loops: CDR1 PRHDT, CDR2 FYEKMQ (reference sequence). V lost 1 base, J lost 2 bases, and 9 bases lay in between. CDR3 length: 15 residues. CDR3 nucleotides: TGTGCCAGCAGCTTAGTTACGGGAACCTACAATGAGCAGTTCTTC. Protein product: CASSLVTGTYNEQFF. The full variable domain, completed using reference TRBV13 and TRBJ2-1, is AAGVIQSPRHLIKEKRETATLKCYPIPRHDTVYWYQQGPGQDPQFLISFYEKMQSDKGSIPDRFSAQQFSDYHSELNMSSLELGDSALYFCASSLVTGTYNEQFFGPGTRLTVL.

This chain links TRBV25-1 with TRBJ2-1; 8 nucleotides agree with TRBD2. This CDR3 contains 16 residues. The V gene's germline CDR1 is MGHDK and CDR2 SYGVNS. Trimming removed 4 bases from V and 0 bases from J; junction bases left unmatched: 5. CDR3 nucleotides: TGTGCCAGCAGTGGGAGGACTAGCAGCTCCTACAATGAGCAGTTCTTC. Protein product: CASSGRTSSSYNEQFF.

The chain recombines TRBV4-2 with TRBJ2-5; TRBD1 agrees at 10 bases. V trimming: 4 bases; J trimming: 3 bases; junction bases outside the gene matches: 5. The CDR3 has 15 amino acids. Germline V gene sequence: CDR1 LGHNA, CDR2 YNFKEQ. CDR3 in amino acids: CASSPPGQGEETQYF. As DNA, the CDR3 is TGTGCCAGCAGCCCTCCAGGACAGGGGGAAGAGACCCAGTACTTC.

This clonotype was observed at least ten times. The chain joins TRBV6-5 to TRBJ2-3; 7 nucleotides line up with TRBD1. V lost 4 bases and J lost 3; bases outside the gene matches: 10. CDR1 and CDR2 (germline): MNHEY, SVGAGI. This CDR3 region has 16 residues. The CDR3 nucleotides read TGTGCCAGCAGTTCTCAATGGGACAGCTTGACAGATACGCAGTATTTT. Protein: CASSSQWDSLTDTQYF.

This clonotype appeared many times. V gene TRBV29-1 combines with J gene TRBJ1-2; D gene unclear. The CDR3 sequence is 12 residues long. Trimming removed 5 bases at V and 1 base at J, with 8 bases between. The germline CDR1 and CDR2 sequences are SQVTM and ANQGSEA. The CDR3 DNA reads TGCAGCGTTCTGCAGGATAACTATGGCTACACCTTC. It encodes CSVLQDNYGYTF.

This chain joins TRBV9 and TRBJ2-7; 7 nucleotides match TRBD2. Losses at the gene ends were 3 bases for V and 3 bases for J; bases not matched to a gene: 9. The germline CDR1 and CDR2 sequences are SGDLS and YYNGEE. CDR3 length equals 15 residues. The chain's CDR3 is CASSGVSAGLYEQYF. The CDR3 region has the DNA TGTGCCAGCAGCGGGGTCTCAGCGGGGCTCTACGAGCAGTACTTC.

This clonotype has just a few counts. V and J are TRBV20-1 and TRBJ1-3, with D hard to call. The CDR3 spans 14 residues. Germline loops: CDR1 DFQATT, CDR2 SNEGSKA (reference sequence). V lost 3 bases to trimming and J lost 7 bases, with 16 bases between them. CDR3 nucleotide sequence: TGCAGTGCTAGCCCATGGCCTCGTTTTAACACCATATATTTT. Amino acid sequence: CSASPWPRFNTIYF.

The chain has TRBV20-1 and TRBJ2-7; tentatively, D is TRBD2 (6 bases). The germline CDR1 and CDR2 sequences are DFQATT and SNEGSKA (reference sequence). V was trimmed by 4 bases and J by 0 bases, leaving 16 bases between them. The CDR3 has 15 amino acids. CDR3 nucleotides: TGCAGTGCTATCAAAGGGAGGACATTCTCCTACGAGCAGTACTTC. As protein: CSAIKGRTFSYEQYF.

This clonotype was seen more than once but under ten times. V is TRBV12-3 or TRBV12-4 and J is TRBJ2-1, with a possible D match to TRBD1 (6 bases). The CDR3 sequence is 16 residues long. V dropped 5 bases and J dropped 4 bases, with 18 bases sitting between them. CDR3 bases: TGTGCCAGCAGTACAACAGGGCGGAGTAAGTACAATGAGCAGTTCTTC. This codes for CASSTTGRSKYNEQFF.

J is TRBJ2-2 and V is TRBV7-7; unclear D gene. Germline CDR1 is SSHAT and CDR2 is FNYEAQ (reference sequence). This CDR3 has 16 residues. Trimming took off 3 bases at V and 4 bases at J, with 15 bases between the two ends. This CDR3 reads CASSLERPSGTGELFF. The CDR3 bases are TGTGCCAGCAGCTTGGAGAGGCCAAGTGGCACCGGGGAGCTGTTTTTT.

This clonotype was detected only a few times. V usage is TRBV20-1 and J usage is TRBJ2-6, with D tentatively TRBD1 (6 bases). The V gene's germline CDR1 is DFQATT and CDR2 SNEGSKA (reference sequence). This CDR3 comprises 15 residues. V lost 6 bases, J lost 4 bases, and 16 bases lay in between. CDR3 in amino acids: CSAAQGQMGANVLTF. DNA of the CDR3: TGCAGTGCGGCCCAGGGGCAGATGGGGGCCAACGTCCTGACTTTC.

This clonotype was recorded many times. V gene TRBV20-1 combines with J gene TRBJ2-7, with D tentatively TRBD1 (6 bases). The CDR3 runs 15 residues. V was clipped by 1 base and J by 6 bases, with 19 bases between them. Germline assignment: CDR1 DFQATT and CDR2 SNEGSKA (reference sequence). CDR3 coding DNA: TGCAGTGCTAGAGGGGAATCGGGACACATCCCCGAGCAGTACTTC. Its translation: CSARGESGHIPEQYF.

This clonotype turned up a few times. The chain employs TRBV20-1 and TRBJ1-2, with D unclear. V shed 1 base and J shed 10 bases, with 10 bases lying between them. The CDR3 has 11 residues. Germline V gives CDR1 DFQATT, CDR2 SNEGSKA (reference sequence). CDR3 in DNA: TGCAGTGCTAGAGCCGATCTTGACTACACCTTC. It translates to CSARADLDYTF.

The sample holds many counts of this clonotype. The chain has TRBV5-1 and TRBJ2-1; 14 bases are shared with TRBD2. This CDR3 contains 19 residues. J was trimmed by 0 bases and V by 0 bases; bases with no gene match: 5. The germline V gene encodes CDR1 SGHRS and CDR2 YFSETQ. CDR3 in DNA: TGCGCCAGCAGCTTGGGACTAGCGGGAGGGGGTAGCTCCTACAATGAGCAGTTCTTC. Encoded protein: CASSLGLAGGGSSYNEQFF.